In its sample, the clone carrying this T cell receptor beta chain was seen many times. Its specificity is unknown. Amplification yielded TCR beta CDR3 regions, with RNA transcripts as the source. TCR CDR3 regions were first amplified by RT-PCR with HTBI primers. MiXCR was run by TCRdb on the multiplex PCR reads, yielding one entry per CDR3 protein. Among some 400,000 distinct CDR3 sequences, about 18% were seen once, and the ten largest hold 3.5% to 4%. This sample stems from a study of T cells in Graves' hyperthyroidism and ophthalmopathy. Regarding the study as a whole: A 13 V-J signature model discriminated ophthalmopathy versus stable hyperthyroidism. Progression to ophthalmopathy was predicted a median of 6.5 months early.

Pregnant or lactating patients were excluded, as were those with uncontrolled infection or other autoimmune disease. The diagnostic basis comprised clinical symptoms, serum thyroxine and TRAb, thyroid ultrasound and orbital computed tomography. Source material: blood. The TCR originated in a woman under 30 with Graves' hyperthyroidism.

In DNA form, the CDR3 reads TGTGCCAGCAGTTTAGCCCCGAGGGGCTACACCTTC. Protein product: CASSLAPRGYTF. The chain employs TRBV12-3 or TRBV12-4 and TRBJ1-2; unclear D gene. Trimming left V 0 bases short and J 8 bases short, with 7 bases between. The CDR3 extends over 12 amino acids.